This T cell receptor beta chain came from a study of T cell responses to AZD1222 COVID-19 vaccine. Between the trimmed V and J ends, which lost 6 bases and 6 bases, there was a span of 9 bases. This CDR3 comprises 11 residues. Germline CDR1 is SEHNR and CDR2 is FQNEAQ (reference sequence). Only in-frame clones appear in the TCRdb table, and some are missing; sequencing was by immunoSEQ multiplex PCR. The repertoire holds more than 110,000 clones, with approximately 92% as singletons. The chain carries TRBV7-9 and TRBJ2-7; D possibly matches TRBD1 or TRBD2 (5 bases each). The sample here was peripheral blood, taken 28 days after the second AZD1222 dose. The TCR sequence derives from an adult who received the AZD1222 COVID-19 vaccine. The chain's CDR3 is CASRGVSEQYF. CDR3 nucleotides: TGTGCCAGCAGGGGGGTTAGCGAGCAGTACTTC.